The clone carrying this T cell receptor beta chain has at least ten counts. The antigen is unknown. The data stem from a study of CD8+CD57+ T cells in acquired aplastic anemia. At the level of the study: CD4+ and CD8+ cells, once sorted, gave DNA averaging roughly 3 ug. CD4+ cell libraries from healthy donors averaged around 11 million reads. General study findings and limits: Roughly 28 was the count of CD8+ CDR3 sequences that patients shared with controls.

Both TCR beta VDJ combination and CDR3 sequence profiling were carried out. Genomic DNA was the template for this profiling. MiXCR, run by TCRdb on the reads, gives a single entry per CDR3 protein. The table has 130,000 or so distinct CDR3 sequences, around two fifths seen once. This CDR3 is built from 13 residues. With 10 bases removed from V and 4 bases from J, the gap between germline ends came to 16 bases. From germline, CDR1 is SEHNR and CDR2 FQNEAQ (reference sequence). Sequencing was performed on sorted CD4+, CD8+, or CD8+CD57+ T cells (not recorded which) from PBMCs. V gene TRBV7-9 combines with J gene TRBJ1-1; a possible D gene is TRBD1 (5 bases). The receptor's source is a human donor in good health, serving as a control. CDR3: CATPPGRVTEAFF. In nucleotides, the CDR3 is TGTGCCACCCCCCCGGGGCGGGTCACTGAAGCTTTCTTT. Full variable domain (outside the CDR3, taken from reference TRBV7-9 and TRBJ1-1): DTGVSQNPRHKITKRGQNVTFRCDPISEHNRLYWYRQTLGQGPEFLTYFQNEAQLEKSRLLSDRFSAERPKGSFSTLEIQRTEQGDSAMYLCATPPGRVTEAFFGQGTRLTVV.